What follows are 31 T cell receptor beta chains derived from one specimen sequenced in a study of cytotoxic CD8 clonotypes in ibrutinib-treated CLL. Measured with immunoSEQ multiplex PCR; TCRdb has only the in-frame clones, and not every one. The sample consists of 160,000 or so clones, more than 75% of them appearing once. The source was PBMCs, collected after 12 months of ibrutinib treatment. All receptors come from a human donor with chronic lymphocytic leukemia.

V and J are TRBV29-1 and TRBJ2-5, with a tentative D call TRBD1 (6 bases). The end of the DNA fits TRBJ2-7 better, so the J call may be wrong. Germline CDR1 and CDR2: SQVTM and ANQGSEA. The CDR3 covers 11 residues. The CDR3 sequence is CSVGTVYEQYF. The CDR3 region has the DNA TGCAGCGTTGGGACAGTATACGAGCAGTACTTC.

This sequence joins TRBV7-2 and TRBJ2-7; 9 bases agree with TRBD2. Trimming took 2 bases from V and 6 from J; bases not matched to a gene: 11. The CDR3 runs 16 residues. The germline gives CDR1 SGHTA, CDR2 FQGNSA. The CDR3 nucleotides read TGTGCCAGCAGCTTAAGGTCTAGCGGGGAGGGTGGCGAGCAGTACTTC. Its protein is CASSLRSSGEGGEQYF. Filled out from reference TRBV7-2 and TRBJ2-7, the complete variable domain reads GAGVSQSPSNKVTEKGKDVELRCDPISGHTALYWYRQSLGQGLEFLIYFQGNSAPDKSGLPSDRFSAERTGGSVSTLTIQRTQQEDSAVYLCASSLRSSGEGGEQYFGPGTRLTVT.

This clone showed up just once. The CDR3 loop is CASSSGTGGYYGYTF. The CDR3 region has the DNA TGTGCCAGCAGTTCCGGGACAGGGGGCTACTATGGCTACACCTTC. The V and J genes are TRBV6-4 and TRBJ1-2; TRBD1 aligns across 12 bases. CDR1 is MRHNA, CDR2 SNTAGT, per germline. V lost 5 bases and J lost 3; bases outside the gene matches: 4. CDR3 length: 15 amino acids.

The chain employs TRBV6-5 and TRBJ2-4; 9 nucleotides agree with TRBD2. The CDR3 has 14 residues. Losses at the gene ends were 5 bases for V and 6 bases for J; bases not matched to a gene: 5. The germline V gene has CDR1 MNHEY and CDR2 SVGAGI. CDR3 DNA sequence: TGTGCCAGCAGTGCGGGGGGGCCCAGAAACATTCAGTACTTC. Protein product: CASSAGGPRNIQYF.

This chain uses TRBV7-6 with TRBJ2-1, with 8 bases identical to TRBD2. J lost 4 bases, V lost 5 bases, and 1 base had no gene match. CDR1 SGHVS and CDR2 FNYEAQ come from the germline V gene. This CDR3 comprises 13 residues. CDR3 sequence reads: CASSGTRYNEQFF. The CDR3, as DNA: TGTGCCAGCAGCGGGACTAGATACAATGAGCAGTTCTTC.

V is TRBV12-5 and J is TRBJ2-7; no clear D. The CDR3 extends over 15 amino acids. The germline V gene has CDR1 LGHNT and CDR2 FRNRAP. V lost 0 bases and J 1 base, leaving 10 bases between the germline ends. CDR3 residues: CASGLVLGPSYEQYF. The CDR3 nucleotides are TGTGCTAGTGGTTTGGTACTCGGACCTTCCTACGAGCAGTACTTC.

The chain couples TRBV12-5 to TRBJ2-3; unclear D gene. Germline V CDR1 and CDR2: LGHNT, FRNRAP. Trimming took off 5 bases at V and 2 bases at J, with 14 bases between the two ends. The CDR3 runs to 15 residues. In DNA, the CDR3 is TGTGCTAGTGGTCCCGGTCAAGGATTCACAGATACGCAGTATTTT. It translates to CASGPGQGFTDTQYF.

The chain is built from TRBV7-2 and TRBJ2-3; D is unclear. V gave up 5 bases and J gave up 5 bases, with 14 bases separating them. The CDR3 has 14 residues. Germline V CDR1 and CDR2: SGHTA, FQGNSA. The DNA for the CDR3 is TGTGCCAGCAGCCCCGGCCCCTCTGGAGATACGCAGTATTTT. Encoded protein: CASSPGPSGDTQYF.

This clone appeared a single time. The CDR3 nucleotides read TGTGCCAGCAGCTTTATGTCCGGGAGAGTCACTGAAGCTTTCTTT. Protein: CASSFMSGRVTEAFF. The chain recombines TRBV7-2 with TRBJ1-1; D gene unclear. The CDR3 extends over 15 amino acids. The V and J ends lost 3 bases and 4 bases respectively, with 15 bases between them. CDR1 is SGHTA, CDR2 FQGNSA, per germline.

The V call is TRBV4-2, the J call TRBJ1-3; D unresolved. The CDR3 is 15 amino acids. V was pared by 0 bases and J by 10 bases, with 16 bases between. Germline V CDR1 and CDR2: LGHNA, YNFKEQ. The CDR3 loop reads CASSQDRQALRTIYF. The CDR3 DNA reads as TGTGCCAGCAGCCAAGATCGGCAGGCCCTAAGGACCATATATTTT.

The gene calls are TRBV7-3 and TRBJ2-5, with TRBD2 as a possible D gene (6 bases). Trimming stripped 2 bases from V and 2 bases from J, with 12 bases between. Germline lookup yields CDR1 SGHTA and CDR2 FQGTGA. The CDR3 is made up of 15 amino acids. CDR3 region: CASSLGGTRQETQYF. DNA of the CDR3: TGTGCCAGCAGCTTAGGCGGGACGCGGCAAGAGACCCAGTACTTC.

The chain is built from TRBV2 and TRBJ1-4; maybe TRBD1 (6 bases). The CDR3 is made up of 11 amino acids. Germline loops: CDR1 SNHLY, CDR2 FYNNEI. V was cut by 9 bases and J by 8 bases, with 10 bases left in between. CDR3 nucleotide sequence: TGTGCCAGGGGGGACAAAGAAAAACTGTTTTTT. Protein sequence: CARGDKEKLFF.

The CDR3 region has the DNA TGTGCTAGTGGTATGGGGGCGCGGACTGAAGCTTTCTTT. Translating gives CASGMGARTEAFF. The chain uses TRBV12-5 and TRBJ1-1; weak D call: TRBD1 (6 bases). CDR1 is LGHNT, CDR2 FRNRAP, per germline. Trimming took 5 bases from V and 5 from J, leaving 12 bases between them. This CDR3 contains 13 residues.

The chain couples TRBV7-2 to TRBJ2-7; TRBD2 aligns across 7 bases. Germline CDR1 reads SGHTA; CDR2 reads FQGNSA. Trimming removed 0 bases from V and 4 bases from J; junction bases left unmatched: 3. The CDR3 is 14 residues long. CDR3 sequence reads: CASSLAGGLYEQYF. The CDR3 nucleotides are TGTGCCAGCAGCTTAGCGGGAGGGCTTTACGAGCAGTACTTC.

The chain has TRBV4-1 and TRBJ1-5; D gene unclear. Germline CDR1 MGHRA, CDR2 YSYEKL. This CDR3 is built from 13 residues. V was trimmed by 1 base and J by 6 bases, leaving 7 bases between them. Written as DNA, the CDR3 is TGCGCCAGCAGCCAAGCCCCTAGTCAGCCCCAGCATTTT. It translates to CASSQAPSQPQHF.

CDR3: CASSSPTGKANEKLFF. The CDR3 nucleotides are TGTGCCAGCAGCTCGCCAACAGGGAAGGCTAATGAAAAACTGTTTTTT. The chain carries TRBV7-2 and TRBJ1-4; D perhaps matches TRBD1 (6 bases). V was pared by 4 bases and J by 3 bases, with 15 bases between. CDR3 length equals 16 residues. Germline CDR1 is SGHTA and CDR2 is FQGNSA.

The J gene is TRBJ2-5, the V gene TRBV9; maybe TRBD1 (5 bases). In germline, CDR1 is SGDLS, CDR2 YYNGEE. CDR3 length: 14 residues. The V and J ends lost 4 bases and 0 bases respectively, with 10 bases between them. CDR3 in DNA: TGTGCCAGCAGCTGGGGCAGCTACCAAGAGACCCAGTACTTC. Translation: CASSWGSYQETQYF. Variable domain in full (rest from reference TRBV9 and TRBJ2-5): DSGVTQTPKHLITATGQRVTLRCSPRSGDLSVYWYQQSLDQGLQFLIQYYNGEERAKGNILERFSAQQFPDLHSELNLSSLELGDSALYFCASSWGSYQETQYFGPGTRLLVL.

CDR3: CASSQEPGIGGYTF. As DNA, the CDR3 is TGCGCCAGCAGCCAAGAACCCGGTATCGGTGGCTACACCTTC. This chain uses TRBV4-1 with TRBJ1-2, with no clear D. CDR3 length: 14 amino acids. CDR1 and CDR2 (germline): MGHRA, YSYEKL. The V end was cut by 0 bases, the J end by 7 bases, with 12 bases between.

The V gene is TRBV28, the J gene TRBJ1-4; weak D call: TRBD1 (6 bases). V shed 3 bases and J shed 3 bases, with 11 bases lying between them. The CDR3 is 15 amino acids. Germline-derived CDR1 and CDR2 are MDHEN and SYDVKM. The DNA of the CDR3 is TGTGCCAGCAGTTTGCCGGCAGGGGCTAATGAAAAACTGTTTTTT. Translation gives CASSLPAGANEKLFF.

The V call is TRBV4-2, the J call TRBJ2-1, with 13 nucleotides matching TRBD2. The length of the CDR3 is 16 residues. The V and J ends lost 0 bases and 8 bases, in that order; junction bases with no gene match: 4. The V gene's germline CDR1 is LGHNA and CDR2 YNFKEQ. The CDR3 bases are TGTGCCAGCAGCCAAGACACTAGCGGGGGGGCCTATGAGCAGTTCTTC. Amino acids: CASSQDTSGGAYEQFF.

This CDR3 reads CASSKSGSGDTQYF. CDR3 nucleotides: TGTGCCAGCAGCAAGAGCGGGTCCGGGGATACGCAGTATTTT. This sequence joins TRBV7-6 and TRBJ2-3, with D maybe TRBD2 (6 bases). In germline, CDR1 is SGHVS, CDR2 FNYEAQ. The CDR3 has 14 amino acids. V was shortened by 5 bases and J by 6 bases, with 15 bases between the two germline ends. Based on the CDR3 plus reference TRBV7-6 and TRBJ2-3, the full variable domain is GAGVSQSPRYKVTKRGQDVALRCDPISGHVSLYWYRQALGQGPEFLTYFNYEAQQDKSGLPNDRFSAERPEGSISTLTIQRTEQRDSAMYRCASSKSGSGDTQYFGPGTRLTVL.

The chain couples TRBV6-5 to TRBJ2-2, with 9 bases matching TRBD1. The V and J ends lost 6 bases and 4 bases, in that order; junction bases with no gene match: 0. CDR1 is MNHEY and CDR2 is SVGAGI in the germline V gene. The CDR3 loop spans 13 amino acids. CDR3 sequence reads: CASRGQGTGELFF. The CDR3 DNA reads TGTGCCAGCAGGGGACAGGGCACCGGGGAGCTGTTTTTT.

The chain employs TRBV7-9 and TRBJ1-2, with a tentative D call TRBD1 (6 bases). V shed 5 bases and J shed 4 bases, with 17 bases lying between them. This CDR3 region has 15 residues. Per germline, CDR1 SEHNR and CDR2 FQNEAQ (reference sequence). The CDR3: CASSAHRVPLYGYTF. The CDR3 DNA reads as TGTGCCAGCAGCGCCCACAGGGTCCCTCTCTATGGCTACACCTTC.

This clone has only a few counts. The chain couples TRBV7-3 to TRBJ2-3; no clear D gene. Trimming took off 2 bases at V and 4 bases at J, with 19 bases between the two ends. The CDR3 spans 17 residues. The germline V gene has CDR1 SGHTA and CDR2 FQGTGA. The CDR3 sequence is CASSLSRTLDGADTQYF. The CDR3 bases are TGTGCCAGCAGCTTATCTCGGACGTTAGACGGCGCAGATACGCAGTATTTT.

V gene TRBV11-2 combines with J gene TRBJ1-5; TRBD1 matches 8 bases. The CDR3 contains 17 residues. V trimming: 1 base; J trimming: 6 bases; junction bases outside the gene matches: 11. Germline CDR1 reads SGHAT; CDR2 reads FQNNGV. The DNA of the CDR3 is TGTGCCAGCAGCTTAGCTGGCCAGGGGGCGCGGGGTCAGCCCCAGCATTTT. Protein product: CASSLAGQGARGQPQHF.

This clone has only one observation. V is TRBV25-1 and J is TRBJ1-6; TRBD1 matches at 8 bases. The germline gives CDR1 MGHDK, CDR2 SYGVNS. The ends lost 6 bases at V and 9 bases at J; junction bases unmatched: 7. This CDR3 has 14 amino acids. The CDR3 DNA reads as TGTGCCAGCAGAGAGACAGGGGTAACTTCACCCCTCCACTTT. As protein: CASRETGVTSPLHF.

The V and J genes are TRBV27 and TRBJ2-3; 9 nucleotides line up with TRBD1. Germline CDR1 MNHEY, CDR2 SMNVEV (reference sequence). V gave up 7 bases and J gave up 8 bases; unmatched junction bases: 13. The CDR3 is 15 residues long. Written as DNA, the CDR3 is TGTGCCAGCACCGTATCCGGACAGGGGACGGGTACGCAGTATTTT. It translates to CASTVSGQGTGTQYF.

This clone was seen more than once but under ten times. This rearrangement joins TRBV7-2 to TRBJ2-7; TRBD2 matches at 13 bases. Looked up from germline, CDR1 is SGHTA and CDR2 is FQGNSA. The CDR3 totals 14 residues. V lost 6 bases, J lost 4 bases, and 3 bases stayed unmatched. The CDR3 DNA reads TGTGCCAGCAGTTCGACTAGCGGGAGGTACGAGCAGTACTTC. Protein: CASSSTSGRYEQYF.

V gene TRBV30 combines with J gene TRBJ2-5; tentatively, D is TRBD1 or TRBD2 (6 bases each). In germline, CDR1 is GTSNPN, CDR2 SVGIG (reference sequence). With 0 bases removed from V and 0 bases from J, the gap between germline ends came to 20 bases. The CDR3 sequence is 18 residues long. CDR3 bases: TGTGCCTGGAGTGTGGATTGGGGGCGGGGACGGAACCAAGAGACCCAGTACTTC. Amino acids: CAWSVDWGRGRNQETQYF. The variable domain in full, with the rest retrieved from reference TRBV30 and TRBJ2-5, is SQTIHQWPATLVQPVGSPLSLECTVEGTSNPNLYWYRQAAGRGLQLLFYSVGIGQISSEVPQNLSASRPQDRQFILSSKKLLLSDSGFYLCAWSVDWGRGRNQETQYFGPGTRLLVL.

The chain joins TRBV9 to TRBJ1-1; D remains unclear. The CDR3 has 14 amino acids. V was trimmed by 4 bases and J by 4 bases, leaving 14 bases between them. Germline V lookup: CDR1 SGDLS, CDR2 YYNGEE. CDR3 residues: CASSRSVGITEAFF. The CDR3 region has the DNA TGTGCCAGCAGCCGGAGCGTGGGGATCACTGAAGCTTTCTTT.

The CDR3 reads CASSLGQGMNTEAFF. The CDR3 nucleotides read TGTGCCAGCAGTTTAGGACAGGGGATGAACACTGAAGCTTTCTTT. The chain links TRBV28 to TRBJ1-1; TRBD1 agrees at 9 bases. The ends lost 2 bases at V and 0 bases at J; junction bases unmatched: 1. This CDR3 is built from 15 residues. Germline V gives CDR1 MDHEN, CDR2 SYDVKM.